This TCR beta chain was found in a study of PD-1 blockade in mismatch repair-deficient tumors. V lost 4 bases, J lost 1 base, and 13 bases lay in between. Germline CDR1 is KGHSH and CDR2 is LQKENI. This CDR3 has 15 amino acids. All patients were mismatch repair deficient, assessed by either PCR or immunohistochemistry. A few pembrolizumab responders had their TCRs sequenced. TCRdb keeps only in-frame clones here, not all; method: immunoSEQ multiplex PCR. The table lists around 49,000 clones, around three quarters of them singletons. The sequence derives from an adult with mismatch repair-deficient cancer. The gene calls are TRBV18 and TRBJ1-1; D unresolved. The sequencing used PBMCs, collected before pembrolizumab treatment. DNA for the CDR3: TGTGCCAGCTCACAATCTCCGGACGGGAACACTGAAGCTTTCTTT. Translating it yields CASSQSPDGNTEAFF.